The sequence of this T cell receptor beta chain was determined in a study of blood T cell repertoires in COVID-19. Overall study context: Acute and convalescent COVID-19 specimens originated in the United States, Italy and Spain. PBMCs, B-cell-depleted T cells, or T cells provided the cDNA or gDNA that made up the material.

Original analysis: Reference gene primer amplification in the assay estimated nucleated cell counts. Assay used: immunoSEQ multiplex PCR; TCRdb lists only in-frame clones, some missing. That table is the source of V, J and clone size, and D and trimming were worked out from the DNA. This table has 150,000 to 180,000 clones, around 80% appearing once. This CDR3 spans 15 amino acids. V shed 4 bases and J shed 3 bases, with 12 bases lying between them. Germline-derived CDR1 and CDR2 are SEHNR and FQNEAQ (reference sequence). V is TRBV7-9 and J is TRBJ1-4, with no clear D. The sequence derives from a man aged 55 to 69 with acute or convalescent COVID-19. The sequencing sample was made of peripheral blood. CDR3 in DNA: TGTGCCAGCAGCTACCACACGGGGTCTAATGAAAAACTGTTTTTT. It is translated as CASSYHTGSNEKLFF. The whole variable domain, remainder taken from reference TRBV7-9 and TRBJ1-4, is DTGVSQNPRHKITKRGQNVTFRCDPISEHNRLYWYRQTLGQGPEFLTYFQNEAQLEKSRLLSDRFSAERPKGSFSTLEIQRTEQGDSAMYLCASSYHTGSNEKLFFGSGTQLSVL.